This T cell receptor beta chain comes out of a study of brain T cells in children with intractable seizures. Study-wide points: Absence of clones before surgery may stem from lower sequencing depth. HCMV serostatus was not known, and viral specificity came from CDR3 similarity only.

Germline CDR1 is MGHRA and CDR2 is YSYEKL. The CDR3 runs 13 residues. V lost 1 base and J 8 bases, leaving 8 bases between the germline ends. Measured with immunoSEQ multiplex PCR; TCRdb has only the in-frame clones, and not every one. The sample yields tens of thousands of clones, roughly 94% seen once. Of note for this clone: Antigen specificity is unknown.

The sequenced cases were selected for having the highest brain T cell transcript signatures. Pre-surgery treatment included at least one anti-epileptic drug. The rearrangement joins TRBV4-1 to TRBJ2-2; D gene ambiguous. The specimen comprised peripheral blood, sampled at surgery. This TCR was recovered from a boy aged 10-17 years with focal cortical dysplasia and intractable seizures. CDR3 residues: CASSQGTAGELFF. The CDR3 bases are TGCGCCAGCAGCCAAGGCACGGCTGGGGAGCTGTTTTTT.